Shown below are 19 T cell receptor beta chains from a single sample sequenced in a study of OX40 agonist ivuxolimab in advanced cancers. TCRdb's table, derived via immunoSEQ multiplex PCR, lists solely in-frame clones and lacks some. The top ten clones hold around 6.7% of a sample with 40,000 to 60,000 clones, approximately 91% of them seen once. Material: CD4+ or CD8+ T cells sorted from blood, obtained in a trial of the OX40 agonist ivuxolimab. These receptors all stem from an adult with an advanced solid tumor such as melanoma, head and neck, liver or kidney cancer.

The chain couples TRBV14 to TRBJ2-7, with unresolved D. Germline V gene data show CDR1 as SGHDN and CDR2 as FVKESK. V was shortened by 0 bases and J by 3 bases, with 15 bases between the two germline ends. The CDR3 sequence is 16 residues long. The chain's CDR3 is CASSQDDRRHNYEQYF. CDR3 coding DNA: TGTGCCAGCAGCCAAGATGATCGGCGGCATAACTACGAGCAGTACTTC.

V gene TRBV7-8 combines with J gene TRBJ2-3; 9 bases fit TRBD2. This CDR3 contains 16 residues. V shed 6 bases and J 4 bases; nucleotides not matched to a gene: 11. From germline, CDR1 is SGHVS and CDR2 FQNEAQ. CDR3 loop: CASRLGGGGAPDTQYF. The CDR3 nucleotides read TGTGCCAGCAGGCTCGGGGGCGGGGGGGCCCCAGATACGCAGTATTTT.

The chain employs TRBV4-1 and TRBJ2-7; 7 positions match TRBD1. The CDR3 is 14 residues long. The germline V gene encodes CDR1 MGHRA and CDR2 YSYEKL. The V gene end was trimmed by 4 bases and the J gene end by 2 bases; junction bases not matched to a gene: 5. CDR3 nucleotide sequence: TGCGCCAGCAGCCTAAACACAGGGGCCTACGAGCAGTACGTC. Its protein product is CASSLNTGAYEQYV.

CDR3 residues: CASSTRLCGHF. Written as DNA, the CDR3 is TGTGCCAGCAGTACCAGACTATGCGGGCATTTT. This chain joins TRBV6-5 and TRBJ1-5; D is uncertain. The V gene's germline CDR1 is MNHEY and CDR2 SVGAGI. V was trimmed by 5 bases and J by 15 bases, leaving 14 bases between them. The CDR3 has 11 residues.

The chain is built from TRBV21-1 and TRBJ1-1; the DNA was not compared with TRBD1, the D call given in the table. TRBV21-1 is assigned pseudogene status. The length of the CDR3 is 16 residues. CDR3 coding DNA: TGTGCCAGCAGCCCACCTAAGACAGGGGGGAGGACTGAAGCTTTCTTT. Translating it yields CASSPPKTGGRTEAFF.

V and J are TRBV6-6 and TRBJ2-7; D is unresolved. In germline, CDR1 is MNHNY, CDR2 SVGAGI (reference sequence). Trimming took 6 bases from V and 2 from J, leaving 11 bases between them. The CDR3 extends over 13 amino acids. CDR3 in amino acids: CASSPGPTYEQYF. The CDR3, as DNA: TGTGCCAGCAGCCCTGGACCAACCTACGAGCAGTACTTC.

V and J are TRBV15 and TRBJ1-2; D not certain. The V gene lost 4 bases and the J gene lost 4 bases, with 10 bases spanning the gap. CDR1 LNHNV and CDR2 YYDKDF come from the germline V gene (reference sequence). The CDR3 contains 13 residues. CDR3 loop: CATSTAGLYGYTF. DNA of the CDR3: TGTGCCACCAGCACTGCAGGACTCTATGGCTACACCTTC.

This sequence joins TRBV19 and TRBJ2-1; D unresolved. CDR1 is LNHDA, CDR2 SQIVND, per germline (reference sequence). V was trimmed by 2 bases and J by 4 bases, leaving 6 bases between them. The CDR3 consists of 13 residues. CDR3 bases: TGTGCCAGTAGTATATCAGTTTACAATGAGCAGTTCTTC. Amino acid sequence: CASSISVYNEQFF. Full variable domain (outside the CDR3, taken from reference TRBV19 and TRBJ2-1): DGGITQSPKYLFRKEGQNVTLSCEQNLNHDAMYWYRQDPGQGLRLIYYSQIVNDFQKGDIAEGYSVSREKKESFPLTVTSAQKNPTAFYLCASSISVYNEQFFGPGTRLTVL.

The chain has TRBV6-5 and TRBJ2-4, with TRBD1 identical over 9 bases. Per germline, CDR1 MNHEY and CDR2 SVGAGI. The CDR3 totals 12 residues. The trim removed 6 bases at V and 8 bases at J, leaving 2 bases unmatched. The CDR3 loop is CASRQGADIQYF. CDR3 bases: TGTGCCAGCAGACAGGGGGCAGACATTCAGTACTTC.

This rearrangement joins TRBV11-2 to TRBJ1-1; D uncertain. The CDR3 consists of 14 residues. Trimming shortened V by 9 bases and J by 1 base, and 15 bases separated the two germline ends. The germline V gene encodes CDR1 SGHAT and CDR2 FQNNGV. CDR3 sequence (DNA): TGTGCCAGTGCCCCCCGGGCAAAGAACACTGAAGCTTTCTTT. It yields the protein CASAPRAKNTEAFF.

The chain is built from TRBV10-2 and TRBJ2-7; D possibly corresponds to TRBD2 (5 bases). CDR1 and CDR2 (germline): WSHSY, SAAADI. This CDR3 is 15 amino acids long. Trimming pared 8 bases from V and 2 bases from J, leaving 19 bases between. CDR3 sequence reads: CASGSGEGFPYEQYF. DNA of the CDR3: TGCGCCAGCGGAAGTGGTGAGGGATTCCCCTACGAGCAGTACTTC.

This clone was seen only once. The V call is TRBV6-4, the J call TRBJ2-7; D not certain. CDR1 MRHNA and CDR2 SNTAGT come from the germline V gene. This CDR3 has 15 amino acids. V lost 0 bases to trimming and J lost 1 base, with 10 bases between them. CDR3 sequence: CASSDSSEDSYEQYV. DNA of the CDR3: TGTGCCAGCAGTGACTCTTCGGAAGATTCCTACGAGCAGTACGTC.

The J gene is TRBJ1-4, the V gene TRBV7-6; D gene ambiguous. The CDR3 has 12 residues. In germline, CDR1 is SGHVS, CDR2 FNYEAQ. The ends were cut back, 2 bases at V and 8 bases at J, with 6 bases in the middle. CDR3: CASSLRGEKLFF. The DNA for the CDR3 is TGTGCCAGCAGCTTAAGAGGGGAAAAACTGTTTTTT.

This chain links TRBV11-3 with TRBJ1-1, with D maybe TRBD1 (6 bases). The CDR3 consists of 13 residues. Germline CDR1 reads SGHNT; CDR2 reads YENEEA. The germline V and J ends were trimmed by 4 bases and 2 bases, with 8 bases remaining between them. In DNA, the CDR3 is TGTGCCAGCAGCTGGGGGACAAACACTGAAGCTTTCTTT. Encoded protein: CASSWGTNTEAFF.

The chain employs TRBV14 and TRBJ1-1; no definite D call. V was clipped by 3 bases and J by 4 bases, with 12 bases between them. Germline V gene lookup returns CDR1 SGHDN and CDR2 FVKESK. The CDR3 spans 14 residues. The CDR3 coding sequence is TGTGCCAGCAGCCAGGAGGCGTGGGGCACTGAAGCTTTCTTT. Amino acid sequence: CASSQEAWGTEAFF.

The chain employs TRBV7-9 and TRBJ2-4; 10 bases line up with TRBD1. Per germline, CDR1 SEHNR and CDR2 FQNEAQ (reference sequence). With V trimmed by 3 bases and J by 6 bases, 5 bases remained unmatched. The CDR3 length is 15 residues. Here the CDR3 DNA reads TGTGCCAGCAGCTTCGGGACAGGGGACGGAAACATTCAGTACTTC. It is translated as CASSFGTGDGNIQYF.

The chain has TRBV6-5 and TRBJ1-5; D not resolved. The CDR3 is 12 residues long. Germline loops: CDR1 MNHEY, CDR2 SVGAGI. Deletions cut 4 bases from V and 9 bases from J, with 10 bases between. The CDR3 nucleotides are TGTGCCAGCAGTTCCCCCCCAATGCCCCAGCATTTT. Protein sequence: CASSSPPMPQHF.

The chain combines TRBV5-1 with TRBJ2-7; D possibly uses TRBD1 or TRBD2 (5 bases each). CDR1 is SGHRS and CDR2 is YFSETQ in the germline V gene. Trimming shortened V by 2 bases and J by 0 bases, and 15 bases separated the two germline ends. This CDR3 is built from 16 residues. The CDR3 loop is CASSFRDGVSSYEQYF. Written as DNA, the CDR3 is TGCGCCAGCAGCTTCCGGGACGGAGTATCCTCCTACGAGCAGTACTTC.

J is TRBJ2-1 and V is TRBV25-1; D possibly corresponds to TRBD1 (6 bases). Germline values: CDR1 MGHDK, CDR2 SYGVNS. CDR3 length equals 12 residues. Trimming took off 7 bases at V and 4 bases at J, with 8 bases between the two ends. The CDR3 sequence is CASKQGYNEQFF. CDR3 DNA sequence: TGTGCCAGCAAACAGGGTTACAATGAGCAGTTCTTC.